This TCR beta chain was captured by sequencing in a study of T-cell memory formation after mild COVID-19. Concerning this clonotype itself: What it binds is not known.

In TCRdb, the 5' RACE reads were re-called with MiXCR into one record per CDR3 protein. Of some 450,000 distinct CDR3 sequences listed, roughly 18% are singletons. General study findings and limits: Contracting clones, day 15 to 85, had balanced CD4/CD8, and later expanders favored CD4+. For second-wave clones that peaked at day 37, SARS-CoV-2 specificity went unverified. Researchers found some responding clones in pre-infection memory, a sign that cross-reactive memory joined.

Sequenced input: PBMCs or a T cell subset sorted from them (not recorded which). The TCR comes from a man younger than 35 who had mild COVID-19 (a few samples of this study predate the infection). Cell type and time point are not known.

The CDR3: CASSEDRTTEAFF. The DNA for the CDR3 is TGTGCCAGCAGCGAGGACAGGACCACTGAAGCTTTCTTT. V gene TRBV2 combines with J gene TRBJ1-1; 7 bases map to TRBD1. The V gene's germline CDR1 is SNHLY and CDR2 FYNNEI. The length of the CDR3 is 13 residues. V trimming: 6 bases; J trimming: 4 bases; junction bases outside the gene matches: 5.